Listed below are T cell receptor beta chains from one sample, sequenced in a study of T cell repertoires in aging, cancer and after chemotherapy. TCRdb passed the multiplex PCR reads through MiXCR, listing each CDR3 protein once. Counted here are around 6,400 distinct CDR3 sequences, just under 30% occurring once; the ten biggest clones make up under 8.5%. The sample was blood. The receptor set was obtained from a human donor in good health. The CDR3 runs from the conserved cysteine through the conserved F or W. A D gene is named only where the DNA matches it firmly. Clone size appears in some rows only: once, few, many, or a class for an expanded clone.

TRBV7-2	TRBJ2-7	NA	NA	TGTGCCAGCAGCCCGGAGGGCCCCAGCTCCTACGAGGAGTACTTC	CASSPEGPSSYEEYF
TRBV11-3	TRBJ2-3	NA	NA	TGTGCCTCCTCGGGCGGGGGCCAAGATACGCAGTATTTT	CASSGGGQDTQYF
TRBV27	TRBJ1-5	few	NA	TGTGCCAGCAGTTTATTGGGCCCAGCGGGCAATCAGCCCCAGCATTTT	CASSLLGPAGNQPQHF
TRBV27	TRBJ2-7	medium-sized	NA	TGTGCCAGCAGTTTATCCTGGATCAACTCCTACGAGCAGTACTTC	CASSLSWINSYEQYF
TRBV30	TRBJ2-3	medium-sized	NA	TGTGCCTGGGCGGGTGTGGATACGCAGTATTTT	CAWAGVDTQYF
TRBV18	TRBJ1-5	few	TRBD1	TGTGCCAGCTCCCTAACGGACCAGGGGGGAGTTCAGCCCCAGCATTTT	CASSLTDQGGVQPQHF
TRBV5-1	TRBJ1-2	NA	TRBD1	TGCGCCAGCAGCCCGCAGGGGGTTGAGGGCTACACCTTC	CASSPQGVEGYTF
TRBV5-5	TRBJ1-3	NA	NA	TGTGCCAGCAGCTTGGTTCCACCCGGAAACACCATATATTTT	CASSLVPPGNTIYF
TRBV30	TRBJ1-5	few	NA	TGTGCCTGGAACACAGGCAATCAGCCCCAGCATTTT	CAWNTGNQPQHF
TRBV24-1	TRBJ2-3	few	NA	TGTGCCACCAGTACACAGGAGACAGATACGCAGTATTTT	CATSTQETDTQYF
TRBV6-2/TRBV6-3	TRBJ2-5	NA	NA	TGTGCCAGCAGTTACCGGAGGGGGGGCGAGACCCAGTACTTC	CASSYRRGGETQYF
TRBV18	TRBJ1-5	medium-sized	NA	TGTGCCAGCTCAGAAGGACCCCAGCATTTT	CASSEGPQHF
TRBV6-5	TRBJ1-1	few	TRBD1	TGTGCCAGCAGCCTTGGACAGGGGAACACTGAAGCTTTCTTT	CASSLGQGNTEAFF
TRBV29-1	TRBJ1-1	NA	NA	TGCAGCGTTGAAGATATTTGGATAGGAGCTTTCTTT	CSVEDIWIGAFF
TRBV11-3	TRBJ1-1	NA	NA	TGTGCCAGCAGGAGGAGTTACACTGAAGCTTTCTTT	CASRRSYTEAFF
TRBV11-1	TRBJ1-1	medium-sized	NA	TGTGCCAGCAGCTTACGGCAGAGGAACACTGAAGCTTTCTTT	CASSLRQRNTEAFF
TRBV6-2/TRBV6-3	TRBJ2-5	few	NA	TGTGCCAGCAGTTCCGTGGGGGCACGGGAGACCCAGTACTTC	CASSSVGARETQYF